A single sample gave rise to the 14 T cell receptor beta chains below, sequenced in a study of beta chain features in type 1 diabetes. Whole-study results and caveats: People with Type 1 diabetes carried modestly yet significantly shorter TCRB CDR3s in all four CD4+ subsets.

TCRB transcripts that were expressed got sequenced, as all of the isolated RNA had been reverse transcribed. TCRdb's copy holds only in-frame clones and misses some; the assay was immunoSEQ multiplex PCR. This table has about 170,000 clones, roughly 8% appearing once. These TCRs' antigens remain unknown. The specimen was central memory CD4+ T cells from blood. The receptors derive from a woman aged 40 to 55 with type 1 diabetes.

The chain carries TRBV2 and TRBJ2-2, with 9 positions matching TRBD2. The CDR3 is 15 residues long. Germline values: CDR1 SNHLY, CDR2 FYNNEI. Trimming took 4 bases from V and 6 from J; bases not matched to a gene: 6. In DNA, the CDR3 is TGTGCCAGCAGTGGGGCGGGGGGGTCCTCCGGGGAGCTGTTTTTT. Protein product: CASSGAGGSSGELFF.

This clone was seen many times. V is TRBV9 and J is TRBJ2-1; 8 bases fit TRBD2. The germline V gene encodes CDR1 SGDLS and CDR2 YYNGEE. This CDR3 comprises 14 residues. Trimming cost V 3 bases and J 5 bases; bases outside gene matches: 4. CDR3: CASSETSADNEQFF. The CDR3, as DNA: TGTGCCAGCAGCGAGACTAGCGCCGACAATGAGCAGTTCTTC.

The chain combines TRBV29-1 with TRBJ2-1, with 10 bases identical to TRBD2. V lost 0 bases, J lost 3 bases, and 8 bases stayed unmatched. The CDR3 runs to 17 residues. Germline CDR1 is SQVTM and CDR2 is ANQGSEA. For the CDR3, the DNA is TGCAGCGTTGAAGATCTTCAAGCGGGAGGGAGCTACAATGAGCAGTTCTTC. This translates into CSVEDLQAGGSYNEQFF.

The gene calls are TRBV7-3 and TRBJ2-1; 10 bases map to TRBD2. Unmatched junction bases numbered 5, after V lost 3 bases and J lost 6 bases. The CDR3 spans 15 residues. CDR1 is SGHTA and CDR2 is FQGTGA in the germline V gene. The CDR3 spells CASSLGIAGGNEQFF. In nucleotides, the CDR3 is TGTGCCAGCAGCTTGGGAATAGCGGGAGGCAATGAGCAGTTCTTC.

Only a few counts were recorded for this clone. V is TRBV30 and J is TRBJ1-1, with a weak D call TRBD1 (5 bases). V was clipped by 3 bases and J by 1 base, with 9 bases between them. The CDR3 spans 13 residues. Germline assignment: CDR1 GTSNPN and CDR2 SVGIG (reference sequence). This chain's CDR3 is CAWRPQGNTEAFF. The CDR3 nucleotides are TGTGCCTGGAGACCCCAGGGGAACACTGAAGCTTTCTTT.

This chain connects TRBV28 to TRBJ1-2; no clear D gene. The CDR3 contains 14 residues. Per the germline V gene, CDR1 is MDHEN and CDR2 is SYDVKM. V was pared by 4 bases and J by 3 bases, with 12 bases between. CDR3 protein: CASSSPAAHYGYTF. The CDR3 DNA reads TGTGCCAGCAGTTCCCCCGCGGCTCACTATGGCTACACCTTC.

The rearrangement joins TRBV19 to TRBJ1-5, with D maybe TRBD1 (5 bases). V was clipped by 3 bases and J by 5 bases, with 14 bases between them. Looked up from germline, CDR1 is LNHDA and CDR2 is SQIVND (reference sequence). The CDR3 sequence is 15 residues long. The CDR3 spells CASSMGRVGDQPQHF. The CDR3 DNA sequence: TGTGCCAGTAGTATGGGCAGGGTGGGCGATCAGCCCCAGCATTTT.

V usage is TRBV5-5 and J usage is TRBJ2-5; maybe TRBD1 (7 bases). This CDR3 spans 14 amino acids. V was pared by 2 bases and J by 4 bases, with 12 bases between. The germline V gene encodes CDR1 SGHKS and CDR2 YYEKEE (reference sequence). The chain's CDR3 is CASSFAQGGETQYF. The CDR3 nucleotides read TGTGCCAGCAGCTTTGCCCAGGGGGGAGAGACCCAGTACTTC. The complete variable domain, with remaining parts taken from reference TRBV5-5 and TRBJ2-5, reads DAGVTQSPTHLIKTRGQQVTLRCSPISGHKSVSWYQQVLGQGPQFIFQYYEKEERGRGNFPDRFSARQFPNYSSELNVNALLLGDSALYLCASSFAQGGETQYFGPGTRLLVL.

V usage is TRBV10-3 and J usage is TRBJ1-4; no definite D call. CDR3 length: 14 amino acids. Between the trimmed V and J ends, which lost 5 bases and 0 bases, there was a span of 7 bases. Germline CDR1 reads ENHRY; CDR2 reads SYGVKD. The CDR3 here is CAISQASTNEKLFF. Written as DNA, the CDR3 is TGTGCCATCAGTCAAGCCTCAACTAATGAAAAACTGTTTTTT.

The V and J genes are TRBV7-3 and TRBJ2-3, with TRBD2 identical over 9 bases. The CDR3 covers 15 residues. Germline values: CDR1 SGHTA, CDR2 FQGTGA. The V gene end was trimmed by 3 bases and the J gene end by 0 bases; junction bases not matched to a gene: 1. For the CDR3, the DNA is TGTGCCAGCAGCTTGACTAGCGGAAGCACAGATACGCAGTATTTT. It is translated as CASSLTSGSTDTQYF. The whole variable domain, remainder taken from reference TRBV7-3 and TRBJ2-3, is GAGVSQTPSNKVTEKGKYVELRCDPISGHTALYWYRQSLGQGPEFLIYFQGTGAADDSGLPNDRFFAVRPEGSVSTLKIQRTERGDSAVYLCASSLTSGSTDTQYFGPGTRLTVL.

This clone was recorded a few times. A read error may account for a junction end that differs from germline. V gene TRBV7-2 combines with J gene TRBJ1-1; no clear D gene. Looked up from germline, CDR1 is SGHTA and CDR2 is FQGNSA. This CDR3 comprises 15 residues. CDR3 region: CASSQDLSPGTEAFF. The CDR3 coding sequence is TGCGCCAGCAGCCAAGATCTCTCTCCGGGCACTGAAGCTTTCTTT.

The CDR3 nucleotides read TGCAGCGCTTGGGAGAGGACCCGGAGATCGAACACTGAAGCTTTCTTT. The encoded protein is CSAWERTRRSNTEAFF. This sequence joins TRBV29-1 and TRBJ1-1, with unresolved D. V was trimmed by 7 bases and J by 1 base, leaving 22 bases between them. The CDR3 length is 16 residues. Germline CDR1 reads SQVTM; CDR2 reads ANQGSEA.

As regards this clone: The identical CDR3 is also encoded by other nucleotide sequences in the sample. V and J are TRBV7-2 and TRBJ2-7; tentative D call: TRBD2 (6 bases). Germline V CDR1 and CDR2: SGHTA, FQGNSA. This CDR3 comprises 14 residues. Between the trimmed V and J ends, which lost 5 bases and 0 bases, there was a span of 11 bases. DNA for the CDR3: TGTGCCAGCAGCCAGAGCGGGTCCTCCTACGAGCAGTACTTC. Its protein is CASSQSGSSYEQYF. The full variable domain, completed using reference TRBV7-2 and TRBJ2-7, is GAGVSQSPSNKVTEKGKDVELRCDPISGHTALYWYRQSLGQGLEFLIYFQGNSAPDKSGLPSDRFSAERTGGSVSTLTIQRTQQEDSAVYLCASSQSGSSYEQYFGPGTRLTVT.

This clone showed up just a few times. The chain has TRBV7-2 and TRBJ1-1; the match to TRBD1 covers 9 bases. The CDR3 runs to 15 residues. The V gene's germline CDR1 is SGHTA and CDR2 FQGNSA. J gave up 4 bases and V 5 bases, and 8 bases lay outside the gene matches. The CDR3 sequence is CASSIPGQGSTEAFF. The CDR3, as DNA: TGTGCCAGCAGCATTCCGGGACAGGGATCCACTGAAGCTTTCTTT.